These 14 T cell receptor beta chains were sequenced from one sample in a study of blood T cell repertoires in COVID-19. Clones were sequenced by immunoSEQ multiplex PCR, and TCRdb holds only the in-frame ones, with some missing. Of more than 200,000 clones listed, around nine tenths are singletons. Sequences were obtained from PBMCs or T cells enriched from blood (not recorded which). The receptor source for this set is a woman aged 18-29 years who had recovered from COVID-19.

Remarks on this clone: Other DNA sequences in the sample encode the same CDR3. In DNA, the CDR3 is TGTGCCAGCTCACCACCGTCAGGAAACTATGGCTACACCTTC. Translating it yields CASSPPSGNYGYTF. J is TRBJ1-2 and V is TRBV18; D uncertain. Germline assignment: CDR1 KGHSH and CDR2 LQKENI. This CDR3 spans 14 amino acids. Trimming pared 0 bases from V and 2 bases from J, leaving 7 bases between. Using reference TRBV18 and TRBJ1-2 for the parts outside the CDR3, the full variable domain is NAGVMQNPRHLVRRRGQEARLRCSPMKGHSHVYWYRQLPEEGLKFMVYLQKENIIDESGMPKERFSAEFPKEGPSILRIQQVVRGDSAAYFCASSPPSGNYGYTFGSGTRLTVV.

The genes are TRBV5-1 and TRBJ2-1, with a weak D call TRBD2 (6 bases). This CDR3 is built from 15 residues. V was shortened by 3 bases and J by 8 bases, with 18 bases between the two germline ends. CDR1 is SGHRS and CDR2 is YFSETQ in the germline V gene. The CDR3 region is CASSSTGLGGHEQFF. The CDR3 DNA is TGCGCCAGCAGCTCTACCGGATTGGGGGGACATGAGCAGTTCTTC.

The V call is TRBV7-9, the J call TRBJ2-3; 7 bases align to TRBD2. The germline CDR1 and CDR2 sequences are SEHNR and FQNEAQ (reference sequence). J lost 1 base, V lost 3 bases, and 1 base had no gene match. CDR3 size: 14 residues. CDR3 protein: CASSFLAGTDTQYF. The CDR3 DNA is TGTGCCAGCAGCTTTCTAGCGGGCACAGATACGCAGTATTTT.

The rearrangement joins TRBV18 to TRBJ1-2, with D hard to call. V lost 1 base to trimming and J lost 4 bases, with 13 bases between them. CDR1 and CDR2 from the germline V gene are KGHSH and LQKENI. The CDR3 loop spans 15 amino acids. The CDR3 DNA is TGTGCCAGCTCACCACGATCATTTGAACTCTATGGCTACACCTTC. It is translated as CASSPRSFELYGYTF.

This clone was seen only a few times. The V call is TRBV25-1, the J call TRBJ2-3; D is undetermined. V lost 5 bases and J lost 0, with 9 bases in between. CDR1 MGHDK and CDR2 SYGVNS come from the germline V gene. The CDR3 runs to 14 residues. CDR3 bases: TGTGCCAGCAGTCCCATTACTAGCACAGATACGCAGTATTTT. Protein product: CASSPITSTDTQYF. The full variable domain, rest sourced from reference TRBV25-1 and TRBJ2-3, is EADIYQTPRYLVIGTGKKITLECSQTMGHDKMYWYQQDPGMELHLIHYSYGVNSTEKGDLSSESTVSRIRTEHFPLTLESARPSHTSQYLCASSPITSTDTQYFGPGTRLTVL.

V usage is TRBV7-9 and J usage is TRBJ2-2; maybe TRBD2 (5 bases). Looked up from germline, CDR1 is SEHNR and CDR2 is FQNEAQ (reference sequence). The V gene lost 10 bases and the J gene lost 1 base, with 10 bases spanning the gap. The CDR3 extends over 13 amino acids. As DNA, the CDR3 is TGTGCCACCCCCCGGGGGAACACCGGGGAGCTGTTTTTT. This translates into CATPRGNTGELFF.

The CDR3: CASSQETGRTGELFF. CDR3 nucleotide sequence: TGTGCCAGCAGCCAAGAGACAGGGCGGACCGGGGAGCTGTTTTTT. The chain uses TRBV4-2 and TRBJ2-2; 7 bases are shared with TRBD1. This CDR3 is 15 amino acids long. V shed 0 bases and J 5 bases; nucleotides not matched to a gene: 3. CDR1 and CDR2 from the germline V gene are LGHNA and YNFKEQ.

This sequence joins TRBV7-9 and TRBJ1-1, with D maybe TRBD1 (5 bases). The length of the CDR3 is 14 residues. Per germline, CDR1 SEHNR and CDR2 FQNEAQ (reference sequence). V dropped 3 bases and J dropped 5 bases, with 13 bases sitting between them. In DNA form, the CDR3 reads TGTGCCAGCAGCTTGCGGAGGGGAGGGACTGAAGCTTTCTTT. Its translation is CASSLRRGGTEAFF.

This chain uses TRBV7-9 with TRBJ2-3, with a tentative D call TRBD2 (6 bases). The CDR3 is 15 amino acids. V lost 7 bases to trimming and J lost 0 bases, with 14 bases between them. Germline CDR1 and CDR2: SEHNR and FQNEAQ (reference sequence). The CDR3 DNA reads TGTGCCAGCACCGGCACTAGCAAAAGCACAGATACGCAGTATTTT. Encoded protein: CASTGTSKSTDTQYF. The variable domain in full, with the rest retrieved from reference TRBV7-9 and TRBJ2-3, is DTGVSQNPRHKITKRGQNVTFRCDPISEHNRLYWYRQTLGQGPEFLTYFQNEAQLEKSRLLSDRFSAERPKGSFSTLEIQRTEQGDSAMYLCASTGTSKSTDTQYFGPGTRLTVL.

V is TRBV27 and J is TRBJ2-1, with 8 bases matching TRBD1. Germline lookup yields CDR1 MNHEY and CDR2 SMNVEV (reference sequence). The CDR3 sequence is 16 residues long. V trimming: 2 bases; J trimming: 7 bases; junction bases outside the gene matches: 10. The CDR3 nucleotides are TGTGCCAGCAGTTTACCGACAACAGGGGGAACAAATGAGCAGTTCTTC. Translating it yields CASSLPTTGGTNEQFF.

In DNA, the CDR3 is TGTGCCATCGGGGATAGCGGGAGGGATAACACCGGGGAGCTGTTTTTT. The encoded protein is CAIGDSGRDNTGELFF. This chain connects TRBV10-3 to TRBJ2-2, with 11 bases identical to TRBD2. CDR1 is ENHRY and CDR2 is SYGVKD in the germline V gene. Unmatched junction bases numbered 7, after V lost 8 bases and J lost 2 bases. The CDR3 is made up of 16 amino acids.

The chain combines TRBV3-1 (or the pseudogene TRBV3-2) with TRBJ2-3; D perhaps matches TRBD1 (5 bases). CDR3 length equals 13 residues. Trimming removed 0 bases from V and 8 bases from J, with 9 bases in between. CDR1 is LGHDT and CDR2 is YNNKEL in the germline V gene (reference sequence). The CDR3 spells CASSQDDQGTQYF. DNA of the CDR3: TGTGCCAGCAGCCAAGACGACCAGGGTACGCAGTATTTT.

This sequence joins TRBV28 and TRBJ1-1, with TRBD1 as a possible D gene (6 bases). There are 14 residues in the CDR3. V gave up 6 bases and J gave up 4 bases, with 15 bases separating them. Germline CDR1 reads MDHEN; CDR2 reads SYDVKM. The CDR3 bases are TGTGCCAGCAGCCTTCATACAGGGACCACTGAAGCTTTCTTT. It specifies CASSLHTGTTEAFF.

The sample holds one count of this clone. The chain uses TRBV7-9 and TRBJ2-2, with 8 nucleotides matching TRBD1. The V gene end was trimmed by 6 bases and the J gene end by 2 bases; junction bases not matched to a gene: 8. CDR3 length: 16 amino acids. CDR1 SEHNR and CDR2 FQNEAQ come from the germline V gene (reference sequence). CDR3 loop: CASSSPGQGNTGELFF. CDR3 nucleotide sequence: TGTGCCAGCAGTTCTCCCGGACAGGGAAACACCGGGGAGCTGTTTTTT.